The 17 T cell receptor beta chains listed next were all sequenced from one sample in a study of chemoradiotherapy in HPV16-positive cancers. Profiled with immunoSEQ multiplex PCR; TCRdb holds only in-frame clones, not every one. The table has about 17,000 clones, 89% seen once; the top ten hold more than 2%. The material was blood, obtained from a patient who underwent chemoradiotherapy. These receptors all stem from a human donor with HPV-associated anogenital cancer.

This chain joins TRBV5-1 and TRBJ2-3; TRBD2 aligns across 10 bases. V lost 4 bases and J lost 5; bases outside the gene matches: 13. Germline assignment: CDR1 SGHRS and CDR2 YFSETQ. The CDR3 sequence is 17 residues long. The CDR3 sequence is CASSVSGSGGVVDTQYF. DNA of the CDR3: TGCGCCAGCAGCGTATCCGGGAGCGGGGGGGTCGTAGATACGCAGTATTTT.

Only one count was recorded for this clone. The V and J genes are TRBV28 and TRBJ2-5; D tentatively reads TRBD1 or TRBD2 (5 bases each). Germline V gene lookup returns CDR1 MDHEN and CDR2 SYDVKM. This CDR3 contains 14 residues. V was cut by 6 bases and J by 3 bases, with 14 bases left in between. The CDR3 protein is CASSNGMGEETQYF. In DNA form, the CDR3 reads TGTGCCAGCAGCAACGGGATGGGGGAAGAGACCCAGTACTTC.

The chain recombines TRBV11-2 with TRBJ1-3; D not resolved. This CDR3 has 15 amino acids. Germline CDR1 SGHAT, CDR2 FQNNGV. The V end lost 0 bases, the J end lost 0 bases, and 6 bases lay between the germline ends. The CDR3 bases are TGTGCCAGCAGCTTAGAATTGGGCTCTGGAAACACCATATATTTT. This encodes CASSLELGSGNTIYF.

The rearrangement joins TRBV28 to TRBJ1-1; D not resolved. This CDR3 is 15 amino acids long. Deletions cut 3 bases from V and 0 bases from J, with 11 bases between. The germline V gene encodes CDR1 MDHEN and CDR2 SYDVKM. DNA for the CDR3: TGTGCCAGCAGTTTCGGACCGGGGATGAACACTGAAGCTTTCTTT. Its protein is CASSFGPGMNTEAFF.

The rearrangement joins TRBV4-1 to TRBJ2-5, with 8 nucleotides matching TRBD2. CDR3 length: 14 residues. Unmatched junction bases numbered 4, after V lost 4 bases and J lost 3 bases. Germline lookup yields CDR1 MGHRA and CDR2 YSYEKL. The CDR3 protein is CASSLSGGKETQYF. DNA for the CDR3: TGCGCCAGCAGCCTCAGCGGGGGAAAAGAGACCCAGTACTTC.

The chain joins TRBV27 to TRBJ2-7; TRBD2 matches at 12 bases. Per germline, CDR1 MNHEY and CDR2 SMNVEV (reference sequence). The CDR3 runs to 16 residues. V shed 3 bases and J 4 bases; nucleotides not matched to a gene: 7. CDR3 sequence reads: CASSLGGLAGKYEQYF. The CDR3 bases are TGTGCCAGCAGTTTGGGTGGACTAGCGGGAAAATACGAGCAGTACTTC.

The chain has TRBV6-1 and TRBJ2-2; D remains ambiguous. The ends were cut back, 4 bases at V and 3 bases at J, with 15 bases in the middle. The CDR3 consists of 16 residues. Germline V gene sequence: CDR1 MNHNS, CDR2 SASEGT. The CDR3 protein is CASSVAPGPHTGELFF. In DNA form, the CDR3 reads TGTGCCAGCAGTGTAGCACCCGGGCCCCACACCGGGGAGCTGTTTTTT.

This rearrangement joins TRBV11-2 to TRBJ1-3; D may be TRBD1 (5 bases). V dropped 3 bases and J dropped 0 bases, with 9 bases sitting between them. Germline lookup yields CDR1 SGHAT and CDR2 FQNNGV. The CDR3 runs 15 residues. CDR3 loop: CASSLTDLSGNTIYF. CDR3 DNA sequence: TGTGCCAGCAGCTTGACAGACCTCTCTGGAAACACCATATATTTT.

This chain joins TRBV5-1 and TRBJ1-1; unclear D gene. Germline loops: CDR1 SGHRS, CDR2 YFSETQ. V lost 4 bases and J 6 bases, leaving 16 bases between the germline ends. CDR3 length equals 14 residues. The CDR3 nucleotides are TGCGCCAGCAGCGAACCGGGTCTAGGATCTGAAGCTTTCTTT. This translates into CASSEPGLGSEAFF.

The V and J genes are TRBV11-2 and TRBJ1-1; D unclear. The germline V and J ends were trimmed by 3 bases and 0 bases, with 11 bases remaining between them. Germline values: CDR1 SGHAT, CDR2 FQNNGV. This CDR3 contains 15 residues. The CDR3 is CASSLLGVVNTEAFF. CDR3 nucleotides: TGTGCCAGCAGCTTGTTGGGAGTCGTGAACACTGAAGCTTTCTTT.

The V and J genes are TRBV19 and TRBJ2-1; TRBD2 agrees at 10 bases. There are 13 residues in the CDR3. V dropped 3 bases and J dropped 10; count of bases not matched to a gene: 3. From germline, CDR1 is LNHDA and CDR2 SQIVND (reference sequence). CDR3 coding DNA: TGTGCCAGTAGTATTAGCGGGGGGAGGGAGCAGTTCTTC. It specifies CASSISGGREQFF.

The CDR3 is CASSQGLGGNYNEQFF. The CDR3 nucleotides are TGCGCCAGCAGCCAGGGCTTAGGGGGAAACTACAATGAGCAGTTCTTC. This chain uses TRBV4-1 with TRBJ2-1; D perhaps matches TRBD1 (6 bases). Germline V CDR1 and CDR2: MGHRA, YSYEKL. This CDR3 comprises 16 residues. V lost 3 bases and J lost 3, with 15 bases in between.

V usage is TRBV7-9 and J usage is TRBJ2-1; no firm D call. Trimming shortened V by 6 bases and J by 9 bases, and 15 bases separated the two germline ends. Germline values: CDR1 SEHNR, CDR2 FQNEAQ (reference sequence). This CDR3 region has 13 residues. CDR3 sequence reads: CASSHGDWSEQFF. The DNA for the CDR3 is TGTGCCAGCAGTCACGGCGATTGGAGTGAGCAGTTCTTC.

This clone was observed a handful of times. This rearrangement joins TRBV6-4 to TRBJ2-1; no clear D gene. Germline V gene data show CDR1 as MRHNA and CDR2 as SNTAGT. V was trimmed by 0 bases and J by 4 bases, leaving 4 bases between them. The CDR3 extends over 13 amino acids. CDR3 loop: CASSDSSYNEQFF. In DNA, the CDR3 is TGTGCCAGCAGTGACTCGAGTTACAATGAGCAGTTCTTC.

This chain connects TRBV29-1 to TRBJ1-3; D gene unclear. The V gene's germline CDR1 is SQVTM and CDR2 ANQGSEA. Trimming shortened V by 7 bases and J by 4 bases, and 14 bases separated the two germline ends. This CDR3 spans 13 amino acids. CDR3 sequence (DNA): TGCAGCGCGTCGGACGTACCGGGAAACACCATATATTTT. This encodes CSASDVPGNTIYF.

This chain links TRBV7-2 with TRBJ2-1; D is possibly TRBD1 (6 bases). The CDR3 has 13 amino acids. Germline V gene lookup returns CDR1 SGHTA and CDR2 FQGNSA. The ends were cut back, 1 base at V and 6 bases at J, with 7 bases in the middle. The CDR3 nucleotides are TGTGCCAGCAGCTTAGGGACAGTCAATGAGCAGTTCTTC. The encoded protein is CASSLGTVNEQFF.

The chain is built from TRBV6-6 and TRBJ2-5, with 7 bases lining up with TRBD2. The CDR3 consists of 13 residues. Trimming at V came to 1 base and at J to 4 bases, leaving 0 bases not matched to a gene. Germline V gene lookup returns CDR1 MNHNY and CDR2 SVGAGI (reference sequence). The CDR3 loop is CASSYWGGETQYF. The CDR3 DNA reads as TGTGCCAGCAGTTACTGGGGGGGAGAGACCCAGTACTTC.